This T cell receptor beta chain was identified during a study of shared clonotypes between healthy human individuals. The study's findings and limits: Clonotype sharing among donors likely depends on sequencing depth. Among non-shared clonotypes, generation probabilities were lower than among those shared by all four donors.

This CDR3 has 13 amino acids. After removal of 4 bases from V and 3 bases from J, the junction contained 2 bases not matched to a gene. Germline V gives CDR1 LNHNV, CDR2 YYDKDF (reference sequence). The data were produced by immunoSEQ multiplex PCR, yet TCRdb's version contains in-frame clones alone and is incomplete. The data contain under 2.5 million clones, about 90% of them singletons. Turning to this clone: No antigen is known for it.

This receptor was taken from a man between 18 and 29 years old in good health. Some clones in this sample may be carry-over from other donors' samples. The sample was naive CD4+ T cells from PBMCs. Specified subset: CD45RA+ positively selected. This chain connects TRBV15 to TRBJ2-7; 8 nucleotides align to TRBD1. In DNA, the CDR3 is TGTGCCACCAGCAAGGGACAGGACTACGAGCAGTACTTC. It encodes CATSKGQDYEQYF.